The 10 T cell receptor beta chains in this list originate from one sample, sequenced in a study of blood T cell repertoires in COVID-19. Method: immunoSEQ multiplex PCR; TCRdb's copy keeps in-frame clones and lacks some. The table lists under 200,000 clones, around 89% of them singletons. Sequenced material: peripheral blood. These receptors were obtained from a middle-aged man with active or convalescent COVID-19.

Only one count was recorded for this clone. This chain joins TRBV7-9 and TRBJ1-2; D possibly corresponds to TRBD1 (5 bases). V was shortened by 7 bases and J by 4 bases, with 19 bases between the two germline ends. This CDR3 has 15 residues. Germline CDR1 is SEHNR and CDR2 is FQNEAQ (reference sequence). CDR3 in DNA: TGTGCCAGCATCATACGAATGGGGGGAACCTATGGCTACACCTTC. This gives the protein CASIIRMGGTYGYTF.

The genes are TRBV13 and TRBJ2-3, with TRBD2 matching over 12 bases. Germline CDR1 is PRHDT and CDR2 is FYEKMQ (reference sequence). V trimming: 3 bases; J trimming: 6 bases; junction bases outside the gene matches: 10. The CDR3 loop spans 17 amino acids. CDR3 nucleotides: TGTGCCAGCAGCTTCAGGACTAGCGGGACTCTGGAGGATACGCAGTATTTT. Translating gives CASSFRTSGTLEDTQYF.

The CDR3 here is CASSEWGRNTIYF. The CDR3 DNA reads as TGTGCCAGCAGTGAGTGGGGGCGGAACACCATATATTTT. V gene TRBV6-1 combines with J gene TRBJ1-3, with a tentative D call TRBD1 (6 bases). The CDR3 totals 13 residues. The ends were cut back, 3 bases at V and 7 bases at J, with 10 bases in the middle. Germline-derived CDR1 and CDR2 are MNHNS and SASEGT.

The chain couples TRBV19 to TRBJ2-3; TRBD2 might be the D (5 bases). The V end was cut by 3 bases, the J end by 4 bases, with 11 bases between. Germline CDR1 reads LNHDA; CDR2 reads SQIVND (reference sequence). This CDR3 contains 14 residues. CDR3: CASSIARGSDTQYF. The CDR3 DNA sequence: TGTGCCAGTAGTATTGCTAGAGGGTCAGATACGCAGTATTTT.

This chain links TRBV7-3 with TRBJ1-5; possibly TRBD1 for D (5 bases). This CDR3 region has 16 residues. In germline, CDR1 is SGHTA, CDR2 FQGTGA. With 5 bases removed from V and 1 base from J, the gap between germline ends came to 15 bases. The CDR3 bases are TGTGCCAGCAGCCCTCCGACAGACCGAAGCAATCAGCCCCAGCATTTT. It yields the protein CASSPPTDRSNQPQHF.

V usage is TRBV18 and J usage is TRBJ1-1, with TRBD1 as a possible D gene (5 bases). This CDR3 is built from 16 residues. Trimming took 3 bases from V and 0 from J, leaving 14 bases between them. CDR1 and CDR2 from the germline V gene are KGHSH and LQKENI. In DNA, the CDR3 is TGTGCCAGCTCACCCCGGGGAGGGGCCATGAACACTGAAGCTTTCTTT. Translating it yields CASSPRGGAMNTEAFF.

V gene TRBV4-1 combines with J gene TRBJ2-2; D ambiguous. CDR3 length equals 14 residues. Per germline, CDR1 MGHRA and CDR2 YSYEKL. V was cut by 2 bases and J by 2 bases, with 6 bases left in between. CDR3 in amino acids: CASSQIVNTGELFF. The CDR3 DNA is TGCGCCAGCAGCCAAATCGTAAACACCGGGGAGCTGTTTTTT.

This chain links TRBV7-6 with TRBJ2-7; 7 bases are a match to TRBD2. This CDR3 spans 16 amino acids. Per germline, CDR1 SGHVS and CDR2 FNYEAQ. The J segment lost 2 bases and the V segment lost 4 bases, leaving 11 bases of the junction unmatched. The DNA of the CDR3 is TGTGCCAGCAGCTCAAAAGTTGGGGGAGGGCCCTACGAGCAGTACTTC. As protein: CASSSKVGGGPYEQYF.

The chain carries TRBV7-2 and TRBJ2-6; D is possibly TRBD1 (5 bases). V shed 3 bases and J shed 0 bases, with 12 bases lying between them. This CDR3 is 17 amino acids long. Germline V gene sequence: CDR1 SGHTA, CDR2 FQGNSA. This CDR3 is CASSFDSAFSGANVLTF. The CDR3 nucleotides read TGTGCCAGCAGCTTCGACAGTGCGTTCTCTGGGGCCAACGTCCTGACTTTC. The variable domain in full, completed from reference TRBV7-2 and TRBJ2-6, reads GAGVSQSPSNKVTEKGKDVELRCDPISGHTALYWYRQSLGQGLEFLIYFQGNSAPDKSGLPSDRFSAERTGGSVSTLTIQRTQQEDSAVYLCASSFDSAFSGANVLTFGAGSRLTVL.

The V and J genes are TRBV6-5 and TRBJ2-7; D perhaps matches TRBD1 (6 bases). CDR1 MNHEY and CDR2 SVGAGI come from the germline V gene. Between the trimmed V and J ends, which lost 10 bases and 7 bases, there was a span of 26 bases. The length of the CDR3 is 15 residues. The CDR3 is CATVYRDIVSGEQYF. DNA for the CDR3: TGTGCCACCGTATACCGGGACATCGTGTCTGGTGAGCAGTACTTC.